This T cell receptor (beta chain) stems from a study of T cell responses to AZD1222 COVID-19 vaccine. Points from the study as a whole: Mostly white British, mostly female donors; authors suggested clonal diversity may be underestimated. No day 14 peak samples; only post-peak repertoires were characterized.

Profiling relied on immunoSEQ multiplex PCR, and the TCRdb table lists in-frame clones only, not all of them. Of over 150,000 clones detected, about nine tenths appear once; the ten largest clones hold approximately 5.1%. Germline V gene lookup returns CDR1 SGHRS and CDR2 YFSETQ. The CDR3 runs 15 residues. With V trimmed by 4 bases and J by 1 base, 3 bases remained unmatched. A word on this clone: Its antigen is undetermined.

This chain connects TRBV5-1 to TRBJ2-3; 10 bases map to TRBD2. This sample comprised peripheral blood, obtained on day 0 of MenACWY control vaccination. The receptor's source is an adult in good health. CDR3 amino acids: CASSLLAGGTDTQYF. CDR3 nucleotide sequence: TGCGCCAGCAGCCTCCTAGCGGGGGGCACAGATACGCAGTATTTT.